This TCR beta chain is drawn from a study of T cell responses to AZD1222 COVID-19 vaccine. Broader study findings: Every sample of the repertoires postdated the peak T cell response. Donors were largely white British and mainly female; clonal diversity was possibly underestimated. Spike-specific TCR breadth and depth grew following two AZD1222 doses.

TCRdb keeps only in-frame clones here, not all; method: immunoSEQ multiplex PCR. This sample has approximately 140,000 clones; 80% to 95% occur once, and the top ten carry 3.3%. With regard to this clone: The antigen is not known.

J gave up 7 bases and V 5 bases, and 6 bases lay outside the gene matches. This CDR3 comprises 14 residues. Germline V gene sequence: CDR1 MDHEN, CDR2 SYDVKM. V is TRBV28 and J is TRBJ1-2, with TRBD1 matching over 11 bases. The TCR sequence derives from an adult who received the AZD1222 COVID-19 vaccine. The sample in question was peripheral blood, obtained 28 days after the second AZD1222 dose. This CDR3 is CASSPDRGRFGYTF. The CDR3 bases are TGTGCCAGCAGTCCGGACAGGGGGCGCTTTGGCTACACCTTC.